This entry lists 24 T cell receptor beta chains sequenced from one sample in a study of T-cell reconstitution after alpha-beta-depleted transplantation in children. Unique molecular identifiers were incorporated when the TCRbeta library was constructed. Via MiXCR, TCRdb re-called the PCR reads, giving one row per CDR3 protein. Among 200,000 to 300,000 distinct CDR3 sequences listed, roughly a quarter were seen once. The input for sequencing was PBMCs, mostly from graft donor cells, taken 360 days after TCRalphabeta/CD19-depleted stem cell transplant. All receptors derive from a female patient aged 2 to 10 who had a stem cell transplant for congenital amegakaryocytic thrombocytopenia, so the T cells may come from the graft donor.

The chain recombines TRBV5-1 with TRBJ2-5; the D gene is possibly TRBD2 (6 bases). Germline V lookup: CDR1 SGHRS, CDR2 YFSETQ. The CDR3 loop spans 13 amino acids. The V end lost 4 bases, the J end lost 5 bases, and 12 bases lay between the germline ends. CDR3 in amino acids: CASSPTSSETQYF. Here the CDR3 DNA reads TGCGCCAGCAGCCCGACTAGTTCTGAGACCCAGTACTTC.

The V gene is TRBV28, the J gene TRBJ2-5; 7 nucleotides agree with TRBD1. CDR1 and CDR2 (germline): MDHEN, SYDVKM. V shed 6 bases and J 2 bases; nucleotides not matched to a gene: 6. CDR3 length: 14 amino acids. The CDR3 nucleotides read TGTGCCAGCAGAGACAGGGTGGGGCAAGAGACCCAGTACTTC. Translated: CASRDRVGQETQYF.

The chain has TRBV5-5 and TRBJ2-5; TRBD2 agrees at 9 bases. The CDR3 is made up of 16 amino acids. The trim removed 4 bases at V and 5 bases at J, leaving 12 bases unmatched. The germline V gene has CDR1 SGHKS and CDR2 YYEKEE (reference sequence). CDR3 sequence (DNA): TGTGCCAGCAGCCCAGATCAGCGGGGGGCGGGGGAGACCCAGTACTTC. This encodes CASSPDQRGAGETQYF. The full variable domain, its missing parts supplied by reference TRBV5-5 and TRBJ2-5, is DAGVTQSPTHLIKTRGQQVTLRCSPISGHKSVSWYQQVLGQGPQFIFQYYEKEERGRGNFPDRFSARQFPNYSSELNVNALLLGDSALYLCASSPDQRGAGETQYFGPGTRLLVL.

The rearrangement uses TRBV6-5 and TRBJ2-1; unclear D gene. Per the germline V gene, CDR1 is MNHEY and CDR2 is SVGAGI. The CDR3 is 14 amino acids. V lost 2 bases to trimming and J lost 5 bases, with 10 bases between them. The CDR3 nucleotides read TGTGCCAGCAGTTACGGCTGGGCCCACAATGAGCAGTTCTTC. It yields the protein CASSYGWAHNEQFF.

The chain recombines TRBV2 with TRBJ2-2; D is possibly TRBD2 (6 bases). Per the germline V gene, CDR1 is SNHLY and CDR2 is FYNNEI. This CDR3 is built from 16 residues. The ends were cut back, 3 bases at V and 0 bases at J, with 11 bases in the middle. CDR3 bases: TGTGCCAGCAGTGATCAGACTAGGGCGAACACCGGGGAGCTGTTTTTT. Translating it yields CASSDQTRANTGELFF.

This chain joins TRBV7-8 and TRBJ2-6; no clear D. With 1 base removed from V and 0 bases from J, the gap between germline ends came to 7 bases. There are 16 residues in the CDR3. Germline V gene data show CDR1 as SGHVS and CDR2 as FQNEAQ. CDR3 nucleotides: TGTGCCAGCAGCTTAGGGGCAGCCTCTGGGGCCAACGTCCTGACTTTC. Translated, it gives CASSLGAASGANVLTF.

The genes are TRBV4-1 and TRBJ2-2; D gene uncertain. Trimming pared 1 base from V and 5 bases from J, leaving 14 bases between. Germline V CDR1 and CDR2: MGHRA, YSYEKL. CDR3 length equals 16 residues. The DNA for the CDR3 is TGCGCCAGCAGCCAAGTTCTAAGGAGTGGTACCGGGGAGCTGTTTTTT. Its translation: CASSQVLRSGTGELFF.

This clonotype was seen more than once but under ten times. The chain is built from TRBV27 and TRBJ1-4, with D possibly being TRBD1 (5 bases). The germline CDR1 and CDR2 sequences are MNHEY and SMNVEV (reference sequence). The CDR3 sequence is 14 residues long. Trimming took off 9 bases at V and 0 bases at J, with 11 bases between the two ends. CDR3 loop: CARVDTATNEKLFF. DNA of the CDR3: TGTGCCAGGGTGGACACCGCAACTAATGAAAAACTGTTTTTT.

This rearrangement joins TRBV29-1 to TRBJ1-1, with no clear D. V dropped 5 bases and J dropped 0 bases, with 10 bases sitting between them. This CDR3 comprises 13 residues. The germline gives CDR1 SQVTM, CDR2 ANQGSEA. The CDR3 bases are TGCAGCGTTCTCAATACCATGAACACTGAAGCTTTCTTT. Its translation: CSVLNTMNTEAFF.

This clonotype was seen a few times. This chain links TRBV4-1 with TRBJ1-1; 7 bases align to TRBD1. Germline V gene sequence: CDR1 MGHRA, CDR2 YSYEKL. The CDR3 is 12 amino acids. The V segment lost 10 bases and the J segment 7 bases; nucleotides outside the gene matches: 9. CDR3 coding DNA: TGCGCCACTGCACAGGGGAATGGTGAAGCTTTCTTT. Its translation: CATAQGNGEAFF.

The sample holds a few counts of this clonotype. The chain is built from TRBV4-1 and TRBJ2-3; 10 bases are shared with TRBD2. Germline lookup yields CDR1 MGHRA and CDR2 YSYEKL. The CDR3 contains 17 residues. The ends lost 2 bases at V and 0 bases at J; junction bases unmatched: 5. CDR3 loop: CASSQLAGATSTDTQYF. CDR3 coding DNA: TGCGCCAGCAGCCAACTAGCGGGAGCCACTAGCACAGATACGCAGTATTTT.

This clonotype was detected ten times or more. This sequence joins TRBV18 and TRBJ2-5, with D uncertain. Between the trimmed V and J ends, which lost 3 bases and 4 bases, there was a span of 12 bases. The CDR3 consists of 14 residues. Germline CDR1 reads KGHSH; CDR2 reads LQKENI. CDR3 amino acids: CASSPTATLETQYF. The CDR3 DNA is TGTGCCAGCTCACCTACTGCGACTCTAGAGACCCAGTACTTC.

On this clonotype: The junction departs from germline at one end; a sequencing error may be responsible. The chain carries TRBV4-1 and TRBJ2-7; 8 bases align to TRBD1. CDR1 and CDR2 from the germline V gene are MGHRA and YSYEKL. This CDR3 is 13 amino acids long. This chain's CDR3 is CPSSQDRGREQYF. The CDR3 DNA reads TGCCCCAGCAGCCAAGACAGGGGACGCGAGCAGTACTTC.

The rearrangement uses TRBV28 and TRBJ2-7; tentative D call: TRBD1 (6 bases). CDR1 MDHEN and CDR2 SYDVKM come from the germline V gene. Trimming took 3 bases from V and 1 from J, leaving 13 bases between them. The CDR3 has 15 residues. The CDR3 DNA follows: TGTGCCAGCAGTTTCCCTCGGACAGCATCCTACGAGCAGTACTTC. This gives the protein CASSFPRTASYEQYF.

This clonotype was seen repeatedly, ten times or more. V usage is TRBV12-3 or TRBV12-4 and J usage is TRBJ2-1, with D possibly matching TRBD2 (5 bases). This CDR3 contains 13 residues. With 6 bases removed from V and 3 bases from J, the gap between germline ends came to 9 bases. The CDR3 here is CASSLDYYNEQFF. The CDR3 bases are TGTGCCAGCAGCCTCGACTACTACAATGAGCAGTTCTTC.

The CDR3 reads CASSLMTGGKLFF. CDR3 DNA: TGCGCCAGCAGCTTGATGACGGGTGGAAAACTGTTTTTT. The rearrangement joins TRBV5-1 to TRBJ1-4; D unresolved. CDR1 and CDR2 from the germline V gene are SGHRS and YFSETQ. With 1 base removed from V and 10 bases from J, the gap between germline ends came to 11 bases. The CDR3 is made up of 13 amino acids.

Concerning this clonotype itself: The CDR3 ends on some other residue instead of the conserved phenylalanine or tryptophan, so this is likely a read error. This chain connects TRBV7-2 to TRBJ1-6, with D perhaps matching TRBD1 (5 bases). V lost 0 bases and J lost 10, with 13 bases in between. The CDR3 is made up of 15 amino acids. Per the germline V gene, CDR1 is SGHTA and CDR2 is FQGNSA. Written as DNA, the CDR3 is TGTGCCAGCAGCTTAGCCCCCGGGGGTAGGTCACCCCTCCACTGT. It yields the protein CASSLAPGGRSPLHC.

This clonotype was seen a handful of times. For the CDR3, the DNA is TGCGCCAGCAGCTTGGCGGGGACAGTTAATGAAAAACTGTTTTTT. As protein: CASSLAGTVNEKLFF. The J gene is TRBJ1-4, the V gene TRBV5-1; 7 nucleotides align to TRBD1. V lost 0 bases, J lost 4 bases, and 3 bases stayed unmatched. CDR1 SGHRS and CDR2 YFSETQ come from the germline V gene. The CDR3 has 15 amino acids.

This clonotype was seen at least ten times. CDR3 protein: CASSKGQGVPGEFF. DNA for the CDR3: TGTGCCAGCAGTAAGGGACAAGGGGTCCCGGGCGAGTTCTTC. The V and J genes are TRBV3-1 and TRBJ2-1; tentatively, D is TRBD1 (6 bases). Germline lookup yields CDR1 LGHDT and CDR2 YNNKEL (reference sequence). CDR3 size: 14 residues. Trimming took 6 bases from V and 14 from J, leaving 23 bases between them.

In its sample, this clonotype was seen a few times. The V call is TRBV19, the J call TRBJ2-7; 8 nucleotides align to TRBD1. The CDR3 covers 14 residues. Germline V gene data show CDR1 as LNHDA and CDR2 as SQIVND (reference sequence). V was clipped by 4 bases and J by 2 bases; unmatched bases: 4. DNA for the CDR3: TGTGCCAGTAGTACTGGACAGGGTCCCTACGAGCAGTACTTC. Protein: CASSTGQGPYEQYF.

This clonotype was observed many times. This sequence joins TRBV27 and TRBJ1-6; D is unresolved. CDR1 is MNHEY and CDR2 is SMNVEV in the germline V gene (reference sequence). V was clipped by 3 bases and J by 6 bases, with 15 bases between them. This CDR3 region has 16 residues. In DNA, the CDR3 is TGTGCCAGCAGTTTTCGCGTTGCGGACGGTAATTCACCCCTCCACTTT. This gives the protein CASSFRVADGNSPLHF.

The table lists this clonotype with a few counts. The chain recombines TRBV25-1 with TRBJ1-1; D is unresolved. This CDR3 is built from 14 residues. Trimming left V 1 base short and J 1 base short, with 7 bases between. Germline-derived CDR1 and CDR2 are MGHDK and SYGVNS. CDR3 DNA: TGTGCCAGCAGTGAATTGTATTCGAACACTGAAGCTTTCTTT. It yields the protein CASSELYSNTEAFF.

In nucleotides, the CDR3 is TGTGCCAGCAGTTTAGGGTATGGGCCAGGGGAGCTCTACGAGCAGTACTTC. It codes for CASSLGYGPGELYEQYF. The chain is built from TRBV27 and TRBJ2-7; a possible D gene is TRBD1 (6 bases). The CDR3 runs 17 residues. V gave up 2 bases and J gave up 3 bases, with 20 bases separating them. Germline loops: CDR1 MNHEY, CDR2 SMNVEV (reference sequence).

V gene TRBV28 combines with J gene TRBJ2-6, with D unresolved. The CDR3 contains 13 residues. V was trimmed by 6 bases and J by 4 bases, leaving 7 bases between them. Per the germline V gene, CDR1 is MDHEN and CDR2 is SYDVKM. The chain's CDR3 is CASRSPGANVLTF. CDR3 sequence (DNA): TGTGCCAGCAGGTCACCCGGGGCCAACGTCCTGACTTTC.